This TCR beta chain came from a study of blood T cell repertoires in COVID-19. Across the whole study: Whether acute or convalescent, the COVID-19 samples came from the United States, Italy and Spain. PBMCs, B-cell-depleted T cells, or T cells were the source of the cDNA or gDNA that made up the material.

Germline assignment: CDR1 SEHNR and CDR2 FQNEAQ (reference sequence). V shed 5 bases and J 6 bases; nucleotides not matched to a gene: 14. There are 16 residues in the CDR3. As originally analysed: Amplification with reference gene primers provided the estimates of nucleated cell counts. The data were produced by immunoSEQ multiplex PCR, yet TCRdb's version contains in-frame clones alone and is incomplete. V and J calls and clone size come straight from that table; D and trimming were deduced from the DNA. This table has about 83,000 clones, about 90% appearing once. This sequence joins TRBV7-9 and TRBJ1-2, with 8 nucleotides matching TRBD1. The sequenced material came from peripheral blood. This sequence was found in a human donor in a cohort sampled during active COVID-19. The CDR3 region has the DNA TGTGCCAGCAGCCAAGGACAGGGCCTTTCGGGCCATGGCTACACCTTC. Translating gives CASSQGQGLSGHGYTF.